The text below deals with one T cell receptor beta chain. PCR employed 60 Vbeta and 13 Jbeta primers. Profiled with immunoSEQ multiplex PCR; TCRdb holds only in-frame clones, not every one. Of 210,000 or so clones listed, 65% to 90% are singletons. The sample belongs to a study of cytomegalovirus exposure and HLA in healthy donors. Germline CDR1 MNHEY, CDR2 SMNVEV (reference sequence). Trimming stripped 0 bases from V and 6 bases from J, with 12 bases between. The CDR3 loop spans 15 amino acids. This sequence originates from a girl aged 10-17 years in good health and CMV-seronegative. The rearrangement joins TRBV27 to TRBJ2-4, with D possibly being TRBD1 (5 bases). Sequencing was performed on PBMCs. The CDR3 is CASSLSPGLSNIQYF. The CDR3 DNA reads TGTGCCAGCAGTTTATCGCCAGGGCTCTCAAACATTCAGTACTTC.